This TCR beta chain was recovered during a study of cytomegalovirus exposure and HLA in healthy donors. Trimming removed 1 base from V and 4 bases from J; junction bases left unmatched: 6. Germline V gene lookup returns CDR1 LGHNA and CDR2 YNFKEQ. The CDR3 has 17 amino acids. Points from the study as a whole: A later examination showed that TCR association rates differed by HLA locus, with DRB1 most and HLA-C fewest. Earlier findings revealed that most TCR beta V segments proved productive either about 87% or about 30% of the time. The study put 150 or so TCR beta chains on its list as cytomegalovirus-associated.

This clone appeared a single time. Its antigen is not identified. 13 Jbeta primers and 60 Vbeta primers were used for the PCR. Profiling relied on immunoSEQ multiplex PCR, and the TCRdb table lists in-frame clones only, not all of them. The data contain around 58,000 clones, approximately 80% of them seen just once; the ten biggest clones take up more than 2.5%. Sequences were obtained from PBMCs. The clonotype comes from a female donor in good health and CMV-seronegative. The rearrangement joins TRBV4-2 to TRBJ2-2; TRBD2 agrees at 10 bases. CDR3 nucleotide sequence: TGTGCCAGCAGCCAAGGGGGGCTAGCGGGGGTCACCGGGGAGCTGTTTTTT. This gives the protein CASSQGGLAGVTGELFF.